This T cell receptor beta chain derives from a study of vaccination and CD4 T cells after COVID-19. About the study: The post-COVID sampling time was a median roughly 100 days after diagnosis, ranging from 35 to 161. The study collected post-vaccine samples a median approximately 70 days after dose two, with a range of 14 to 241. At days 161 to 241 and at day 14 post-vaccination, a few convalescent patients were sampled.

This CDR3 region has 18 residues. Cultured CD4+ T-cell DNA underwent Oncomine TCR Beta short-read sequencing. TCRdb re-analysed the PCR reads in MiXCR, keeping a single row per CDR3 protein. This sample has 25,000 to 30,000 distinct CDR3 sequences; around 41% occur once, and the top ten carry approximately 5.1%. Concerning this clonotype itself: Its antigen remains unknown.

Described time point: late sampling 161 to 241 days after vaccination in a few convalescent patients. Treatment described: approximately 9-day PBMC culture with coronavirus spike peptide pools or control peptides (ViraFEST assay). ViraFEST used peptide pools to expand antigen-specific T cells and subsequently sequenced their TCRs. The sequence came from a human donor who had recovered from COVID-19. The V and J genes are TRBV21-1 and TRBJ1-6; TRBD1, the table's D call, was not compared with the DNA. TRBV21-1 constitutes a pseudogene. The specimen comprised CD4+ T cells from blood, cultured in vitro, sampled about 7 months after SARS-CoV-2 vaccination. CDR3 sequence: CASSKTHDDRGRFPPLHF. The CDR3 DNA is TGTGCCAGCAGCAAGACACACGATGACAGGGGGCGCTTCCCACCCCTCCACTTT.